This TCR beta chain was captured in a study of PD-1 blockade in classical Hodgkin lymphoma. Broader study findings: Factors driving the repertoire differences, possibly disease activity or prior therapy, remain undefined. The study reported lower baseline TCR diversity in newly diagnosed patients than in healthy donors.

Time point noted: newly diagnosed, previously untreated cHL patient sample. PBMCs, once thawed, yielded CD8+ T cells isolated by magnetic negative selection. Comparators were PBMCs taken from newly diagnosed, untreated classical Hodgkin lymphoma. Germline loops: CDR1 SGDLS, CDR2 YYNGEE. This CDR3 has 15 residues. J was trimmed by 5 bases and V by 0 bases; bases with no gene match: 3. As concerns this clone: Its antigen remains unidentified. The same CDR3 is also encoded by other DNA sequences in this sample.

This table comes from immunoSEQ multiplex PCR, and its TCRdb copy is limited to in-frame clones, with some not included. The repertoire consists of about 3,200 clones, with 70% occurring once and the leading ten covering around 23%. The clonotype comes from a human donor with classical Hodgkin lymphoma. The chain has TRBV9 and TRBJ2-2; 8 positions agree with TRBD1. Sequencing was performed on CD8+ T cells from blood. The DNA for the CDR3 is TGTGCCAGCAGCGTAGAAACAGGGGGAACCGGGGAGCTGTTTTTT. Translation: CASSVETGGTGELFF.